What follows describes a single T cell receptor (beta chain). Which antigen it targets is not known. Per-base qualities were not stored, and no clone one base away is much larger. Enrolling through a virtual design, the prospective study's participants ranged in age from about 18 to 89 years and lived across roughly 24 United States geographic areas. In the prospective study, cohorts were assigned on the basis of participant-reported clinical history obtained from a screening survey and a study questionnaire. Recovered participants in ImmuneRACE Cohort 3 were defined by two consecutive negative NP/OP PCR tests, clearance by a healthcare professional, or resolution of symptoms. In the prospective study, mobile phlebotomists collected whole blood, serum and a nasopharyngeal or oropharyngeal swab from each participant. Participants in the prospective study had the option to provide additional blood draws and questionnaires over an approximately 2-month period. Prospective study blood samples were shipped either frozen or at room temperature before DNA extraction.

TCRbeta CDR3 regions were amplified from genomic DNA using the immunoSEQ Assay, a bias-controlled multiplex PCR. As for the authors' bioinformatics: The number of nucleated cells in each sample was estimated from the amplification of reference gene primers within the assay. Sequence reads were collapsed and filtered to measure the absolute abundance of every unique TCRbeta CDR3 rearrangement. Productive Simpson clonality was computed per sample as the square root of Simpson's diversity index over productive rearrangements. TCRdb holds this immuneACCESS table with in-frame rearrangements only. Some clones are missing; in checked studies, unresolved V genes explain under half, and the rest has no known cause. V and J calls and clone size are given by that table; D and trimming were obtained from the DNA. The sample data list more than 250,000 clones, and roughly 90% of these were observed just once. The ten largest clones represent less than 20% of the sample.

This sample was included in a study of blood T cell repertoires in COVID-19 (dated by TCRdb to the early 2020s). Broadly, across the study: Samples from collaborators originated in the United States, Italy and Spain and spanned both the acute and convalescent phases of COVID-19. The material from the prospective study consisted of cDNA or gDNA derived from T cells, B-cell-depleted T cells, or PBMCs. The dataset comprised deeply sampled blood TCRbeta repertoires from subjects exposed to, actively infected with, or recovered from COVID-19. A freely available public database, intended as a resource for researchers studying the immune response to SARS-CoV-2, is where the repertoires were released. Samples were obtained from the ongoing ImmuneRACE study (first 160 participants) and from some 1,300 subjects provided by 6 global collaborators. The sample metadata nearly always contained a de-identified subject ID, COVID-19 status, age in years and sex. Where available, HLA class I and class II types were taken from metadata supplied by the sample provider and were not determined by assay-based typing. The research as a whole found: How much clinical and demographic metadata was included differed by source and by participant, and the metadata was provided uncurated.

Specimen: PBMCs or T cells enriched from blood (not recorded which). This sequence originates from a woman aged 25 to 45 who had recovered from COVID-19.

The CDR3 is CASSLAGVQIQETQYF. The sequence in DNA is TGTGCCAGCAGCTTAGCGGGCGTACAGATCCAAGAGACCCAGTACTTC. The rearrangement combines TRBV7-9 with TRBJ2-5; no D segment can be confidently identified. Spanning cysteine to phenylalanine, the CDR3 consists of 16 amino acids. Of the read, only the CDR3 DNA is kept; its 48 bases are in frame from base 1. The V end loses 0 bases and the J end loses 1 base, and a stretch of 12 bases separates them. The CDR1 and CDR2 encoded by the germline V gene (reference sequence) are SEHNR and FQNEAQ.